This TCR beta chain is drawn from a study of blood T cells in healthy people across ages. Study outcomes and limitations: The study found more naive CD4+ cells and higher diversity in long-lived than aged donors. Roughly linearly, TCR beta diversity per million T cells fell as age increased. Diversity figures derived from one million T cells were judged to underestimate the true value.

This clonotype has at least ten counts. Its antigen remains unknown. It was with a sample-barcoded 5' primer and a J-beta primer mix that a second PCR of about 6 to 12 cycles was run. Every molecule of cDNA carried a tag from a template-switch adaptor with 12 random nucleotides. MiXCR, run by TCRdb on the 5' RACE reads, gives a single entry per CDR3 protein. The sample contains roughly 800,000 distinct CDR3 sequences, about 62% of which appear only once. Germline assignment: CDR1 SGHVS and CDR2 FNYEAQ. The length of the CDR3 is 15 residues. With 5 bases removed from V and 0 bases from J, the gap between germline ends came to 11 bases.

The receptor was derived from a man aged 30-40 years in good health. The material sequenced was blood. The rearrangement links TRBV7-6 to TRBJ2-1; no clear D gene. The CDR3 sequence: CASSPAWSSYNEQFF. The DNA for the CDR3 is TGTGCCAGCAGCCCCGCTTGGAGCTCCTACAATGAGCAGTTCTTC.